The entry below gives a single T cell receptor beta chain sequence along with its context. Its antigen is not identified. A read error may account for a junction end that differs from germline. This entry comes from a study of metastatic and nonmetastatic thyroid tumors. For the study at large: From malignant and benign thyroid patients, repertoires in blood and in tumor or nodule tissue were compared. Study results and caveats: Reported TCR beta diversity, measured in blood and tumor, was significantly higher for malignant thyroid tumors than for benign nodules.

Ahead of thyroid surgery, no patient had received treatment of any kind. Per the original data handling: The study's classifier, a distant-metastasis tool for papillary thyroid cancer, was built using CDR3 differences across clinicopathological groups. TCRdb re-called clones from the PCR reads using MiXCR. TCRdb's processing, not the study's, gives the V and J calls here. The sample includes 15,000 to 20,000 clones, around 25% of them seen just once. Germline CDR1 is LNHDA and CDR2 is SQIVND (reference sequence). The CDR3 has 14 residues. The sequence was obtained from a female donor with papillary thyroid cancer or a benign thyroid nodule (not recorded which). Some clones in this sample may be carry-over from other donors' samples. V gene TRBV19 combines with J gene TRBJ1-4; D perhaps matches TRBD1 (6 bases). Sequences were obtained from adjacent normal tissue. In nucleotides, the CDR3 is TGTGCCAGTAGTATCGGTAGGGGAGGGGGAAAAACTGTTTTT. This sequence encodes CASSIGRGGGKTVF.